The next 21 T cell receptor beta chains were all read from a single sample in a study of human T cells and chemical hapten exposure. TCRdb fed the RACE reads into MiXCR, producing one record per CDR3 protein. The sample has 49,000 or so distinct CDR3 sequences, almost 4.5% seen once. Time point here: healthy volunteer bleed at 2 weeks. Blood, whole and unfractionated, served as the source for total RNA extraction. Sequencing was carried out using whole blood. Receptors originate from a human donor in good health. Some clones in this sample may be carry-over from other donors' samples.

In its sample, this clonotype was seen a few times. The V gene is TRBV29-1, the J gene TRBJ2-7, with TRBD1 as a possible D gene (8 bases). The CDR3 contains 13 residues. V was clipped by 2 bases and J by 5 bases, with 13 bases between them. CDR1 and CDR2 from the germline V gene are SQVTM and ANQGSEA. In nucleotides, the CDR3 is TGCAGCGTTGAAAGACAGGGGAGGGACGAGCAGTACTTC. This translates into CSVERQGRDEQYF.

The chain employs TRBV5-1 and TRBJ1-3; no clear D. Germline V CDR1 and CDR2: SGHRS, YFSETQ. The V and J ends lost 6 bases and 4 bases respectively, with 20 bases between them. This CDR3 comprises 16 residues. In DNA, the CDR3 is TGCGCCAGCAAACCGGGAACCGCTTTAAGCGGAAACACCATATATTTT. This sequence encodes CASKPGTALSGNTIYF.

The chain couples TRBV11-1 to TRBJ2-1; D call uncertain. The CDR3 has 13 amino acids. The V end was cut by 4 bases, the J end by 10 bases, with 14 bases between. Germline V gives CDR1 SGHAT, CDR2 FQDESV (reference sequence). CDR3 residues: CASSSRRFIEQFF. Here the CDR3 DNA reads TGTGCCAGCAGCTCCCGTCGCTTCATAGAGCAGTTCTTC.

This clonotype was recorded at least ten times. The CDR3 is CAWSLKKVYNSPLHF. CDR3 nucleotide sequence: TGTGCCTGGAGCTTGAAGAAAGTCTATAATTCACCCCTCCACTTT. The rearrangement joins TRBV30 to TRBJ1-6; D call uncertain. Trimming shortened V by 3 bases and J by 3 bases, and 12 bases separated the two germline ends. The CDR3 length is 15 residues. Germline CDR1 reads GTSNPN; CDR2 reads SVGIG (reference sequence).

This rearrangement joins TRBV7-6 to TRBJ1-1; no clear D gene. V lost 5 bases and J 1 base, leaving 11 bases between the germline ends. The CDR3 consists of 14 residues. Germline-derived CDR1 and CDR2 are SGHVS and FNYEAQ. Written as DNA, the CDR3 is TGTGCCAGCAGCCCCCTAGGTAGGAACACTGAAGCTTTCTTT. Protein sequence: CASSPLGRNTEAFF.

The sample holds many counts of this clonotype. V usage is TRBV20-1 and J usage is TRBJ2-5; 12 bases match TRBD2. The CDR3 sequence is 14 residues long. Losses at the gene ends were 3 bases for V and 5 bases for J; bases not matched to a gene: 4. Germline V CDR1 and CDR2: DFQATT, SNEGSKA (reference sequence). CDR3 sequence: CSARTSGGGETQYF. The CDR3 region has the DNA TGCAGTGCTAGGACTAGCGGGGGAGGTGAGACCCAGTACTTC.

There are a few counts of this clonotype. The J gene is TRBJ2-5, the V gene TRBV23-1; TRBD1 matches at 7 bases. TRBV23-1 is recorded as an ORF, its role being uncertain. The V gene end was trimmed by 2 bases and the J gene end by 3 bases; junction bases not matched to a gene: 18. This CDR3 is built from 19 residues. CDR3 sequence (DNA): TGCGCCAGCAGTCAAATGATTTCCAATCGGACAGGTCTAGAAGAGACCCAGTACTTC. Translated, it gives CASSQMISNRTGLEETQYF.

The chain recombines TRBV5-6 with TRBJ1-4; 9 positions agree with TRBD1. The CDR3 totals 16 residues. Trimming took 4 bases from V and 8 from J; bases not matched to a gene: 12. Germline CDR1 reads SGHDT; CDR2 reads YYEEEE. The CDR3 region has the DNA TGTGCCAGCAGCAGCCCTACAGGGGGCAGGAGGGAAAAACTGTTTTTT. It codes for CASSSPTGGRREKLFF. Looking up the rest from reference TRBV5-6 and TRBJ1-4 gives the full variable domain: DAGVTQSPTHLIKTRGQQVTLRCSPKSGHDTVSWYQQALGQGPQFIFQYYEEEERQRGNFPDRFSGHQFPNYSSELNVNALLLGDSALYLCASSSPTGGRREKLFFGSGTQLSVL.

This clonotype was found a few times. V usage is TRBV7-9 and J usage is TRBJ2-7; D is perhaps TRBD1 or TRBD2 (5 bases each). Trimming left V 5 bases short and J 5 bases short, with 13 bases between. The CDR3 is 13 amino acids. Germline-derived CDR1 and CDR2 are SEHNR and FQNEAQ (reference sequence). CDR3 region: CASSRDRRDEQYF. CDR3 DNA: TGTGCCAGCAGCCGGGACCGACGTGACGAGCAGTACTTC. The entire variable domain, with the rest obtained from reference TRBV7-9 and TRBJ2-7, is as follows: DTGVSQNPRHKITKRGQNVTFRCDPISEHNRLYWYRQTLGQGPEFLTYFQNEAQLEKSRLLSDRFSAERPKGSFSTLEIQRTEQGDSAMYLCASSRDRRDEQYFGPGTRLTVT.

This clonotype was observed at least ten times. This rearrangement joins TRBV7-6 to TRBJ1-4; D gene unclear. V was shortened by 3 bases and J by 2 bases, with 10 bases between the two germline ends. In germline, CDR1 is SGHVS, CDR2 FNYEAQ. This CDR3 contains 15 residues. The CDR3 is CASSFFAGTNEKLFF. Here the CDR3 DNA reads TGTGCCAGCAGCTTTTTCGCGGGGACTAATGAAAAACTGTTTTTT.

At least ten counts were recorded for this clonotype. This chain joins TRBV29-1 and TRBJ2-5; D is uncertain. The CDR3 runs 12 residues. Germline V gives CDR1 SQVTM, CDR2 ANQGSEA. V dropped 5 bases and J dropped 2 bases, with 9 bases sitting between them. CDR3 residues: CSVSRQQETQYF. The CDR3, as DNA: TGCAGCGTTAGTAGGCAGCAAGAGACCCAGTACTTC.

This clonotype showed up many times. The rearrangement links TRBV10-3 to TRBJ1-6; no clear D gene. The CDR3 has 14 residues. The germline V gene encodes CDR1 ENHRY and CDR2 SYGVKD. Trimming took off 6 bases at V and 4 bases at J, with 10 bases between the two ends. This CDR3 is CAIRDGRYNSPLHF. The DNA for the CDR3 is TGTGCCATCAGGGACGGACGTTATAATTCACCCCTCCACTTT.

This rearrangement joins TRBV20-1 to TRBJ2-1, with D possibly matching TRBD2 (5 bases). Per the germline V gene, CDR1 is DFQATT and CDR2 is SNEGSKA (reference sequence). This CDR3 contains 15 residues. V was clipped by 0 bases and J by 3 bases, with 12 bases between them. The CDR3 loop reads CSARDQEVGYNEQFF. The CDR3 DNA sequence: TGCAGTGCTAGAGATCAGGAGGTTGGCTACAATGAGCAGTTCTTC.

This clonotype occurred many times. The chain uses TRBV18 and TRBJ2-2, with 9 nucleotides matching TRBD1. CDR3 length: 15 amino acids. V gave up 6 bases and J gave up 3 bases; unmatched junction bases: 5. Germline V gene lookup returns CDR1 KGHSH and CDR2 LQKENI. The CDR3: CASSSGQGYTGELFF. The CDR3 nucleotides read TGTGCCAGCTCTTCCGGACAGGGGTACACCGGGGAGCTGTTTTTT.

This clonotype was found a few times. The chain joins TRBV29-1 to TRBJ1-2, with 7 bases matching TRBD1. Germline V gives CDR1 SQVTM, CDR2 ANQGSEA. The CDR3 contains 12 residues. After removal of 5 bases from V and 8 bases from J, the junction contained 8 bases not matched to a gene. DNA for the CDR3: TGCAGCGTTCTCAGGACAGGCGAAGGCTACACCTTC. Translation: CSVLRTGEGYTF.

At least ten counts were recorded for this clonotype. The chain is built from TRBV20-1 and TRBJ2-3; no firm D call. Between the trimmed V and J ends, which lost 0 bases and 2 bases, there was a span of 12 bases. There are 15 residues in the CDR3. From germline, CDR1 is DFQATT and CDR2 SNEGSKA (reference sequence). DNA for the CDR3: TGCAGTGCTAGAGAGATAGGCGGTAACACAGATACGCAGTATTTT. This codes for CSAREIGGNTDTQYF.

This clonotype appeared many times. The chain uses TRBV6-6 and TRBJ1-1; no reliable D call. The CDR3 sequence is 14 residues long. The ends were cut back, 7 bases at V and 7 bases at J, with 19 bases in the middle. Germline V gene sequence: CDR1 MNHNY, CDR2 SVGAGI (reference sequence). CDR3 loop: CASIRQRLGGEAFF. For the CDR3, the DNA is TGTGCCAGCATTCGTCAAAGATTAGGAGGTGAAGCTTTCTTT.

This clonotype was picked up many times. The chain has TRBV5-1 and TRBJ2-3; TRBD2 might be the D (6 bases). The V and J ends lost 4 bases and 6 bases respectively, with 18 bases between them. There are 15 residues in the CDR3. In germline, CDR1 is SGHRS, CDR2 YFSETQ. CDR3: CASSGGTDRADTQYF. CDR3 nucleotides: TGCGCCAGCAGCGGGGGGACTGACCGCGCGGATACGCAGTATTTT.

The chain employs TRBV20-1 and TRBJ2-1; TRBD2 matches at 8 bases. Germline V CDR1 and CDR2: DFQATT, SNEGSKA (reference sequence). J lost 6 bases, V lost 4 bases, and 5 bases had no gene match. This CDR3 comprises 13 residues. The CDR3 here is CSATGTSGNEQFF. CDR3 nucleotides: TGCAGTGCTACCGGGACTAGTGGCAATGAGCAGTTCTTC.

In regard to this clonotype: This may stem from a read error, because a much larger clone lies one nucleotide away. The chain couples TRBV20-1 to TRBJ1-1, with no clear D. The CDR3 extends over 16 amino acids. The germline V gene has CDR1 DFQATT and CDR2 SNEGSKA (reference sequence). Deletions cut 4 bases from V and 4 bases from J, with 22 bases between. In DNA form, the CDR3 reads TGCAGTGCTACAACCGGTCCCATGGGGTTGAGCACTGAAGCTTTCTTT. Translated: CSATTGPMGLSTEAFF.

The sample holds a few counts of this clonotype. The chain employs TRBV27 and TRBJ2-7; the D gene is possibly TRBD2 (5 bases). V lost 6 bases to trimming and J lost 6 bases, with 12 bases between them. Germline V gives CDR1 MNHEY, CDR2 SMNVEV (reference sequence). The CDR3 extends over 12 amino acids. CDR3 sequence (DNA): TGTGCCAGCAGCTTAACCGGGGTCGAGCAGTACTTC. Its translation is CASSLTGVEQYF.